The T cell receptor (beta chain) under discussion was sequenced for a study of blood T cell repertoires in COVID-19. Whole-study context: Acute and convalescent COVID-19 samples came from the United States, Italy and Spain. T cells, B-cell-depleted T cells, or PBMCs supplied cDNA or gDNA.

CDR3 length: 14 residues. The germline CDR1 and CDR2 sequences are LNHDA and SQIVND (reference sequence). Unmatched junction bases numbered 5, after V lost 4 bases and J lost 3 bases. Sequencing used immunoSEQ multiplex PCR; TCRdb keeps in-frame clones, though not all of them. The sample records around 170,000 clones, 90% being singletons. The sample consisted of peripheral blood. The chain recombines TRBV19 with TRBJ2-5; 7 bases fit TRBD1. This sequence was found in a man between 50 and 59 years old with acute or convalescent COVID-19. The CDR3: CASSKGDSEETQYF. The CDR3 nucleotides read TGTGCCAGTAGTAAGGGGGACAGTGAAGAGACCCAGTACTTC.